Below, 17 T cell receptor beta chains from the same sample are listed, as sequenced in a study of CD8 T cells in Susac syndrome. Random hexamers were used to reverse transcribe the RNA input (about 0.45 to 1 ug). Via MiXCR, TCRdb re-called the immunoSEQ multiplex PCR reads, giving one row per CDR3 protein. The table shows about 150,000 distinct CDR3 sequences, with roughly 95% occurring only once. Sequencing was done on a sample of CD8+ T cells from PBMCs. The origin of the receptors is a human donor with multiple sclerosis.

The J gene is TRBJ2-1, the V gene TRBV28, with 13 bases identical to TRBD2. CDR1 MDHEN and CDR2 SYDVKM come from the germline V gene. V lost 4 bases, J lost 5 bases, and 8 bases stayed unmatched. CDR3 length: 17 amino acids. CDR3 residues: CASSSPLAGGPNNEQFF. CDR3 bases: TGTGCCAGCAGTTCCCCACTAGCGGGGGGGCCGAACAATGAGCAGTTCTTC.

The chain is built from TRBV3-1 and TRBJ2-2; D unresolved. V lost 0 bases to trimming and J lost 6 bases, with 8 bases between them. Germline V CDR1 and CDR2: LGHDT, YNNKEL (reference sequence). The length of the CDR3 is 14 residues. CDR3: CASSQEIGAGELFF. Written as DNA, the CDR3 is TGTGCCAGCAGCCAAGAGATTGGTGCCGGGGAGCTGTTTTTT. Full variable domain (outside the CDR3, taken from reference TRBV3-1 and TRBJ2-2): DTAVSQTPKYLVTQMGNDKSIKCEQNLGHDTMYWYKQDSKKFLKIMFSYNNKELIINETVPNRFSPKSPDKAHLNLHINSLELGDSAVYFCASSQEIGAGELFFGEGSRLTVL.

The V call is TRBV12-3 or TRBV12-4, the J call TRBJ1-6, with 10 bases matching TRBD1. The ends lost 6 bases at V and 8 bases at J; junction bases unmatched: 7. This CDR3 has 15 amino acids. Written as DNA, the CDR3 is TGTGCCAGCAGGCATCCGGGACAGGGGCATTCACCCCTCCACTTT. Translating gives CASRHPGQGHSPLHF.

The J gene is TRBJ1-1, the V gene TRBV13, with unresolved D. V lost 4 bases to trimming and J lost 1 base, with 13 bases between them. The CDR3 is 15 residues long. Germline lookup yields CDR1 PRHDT and CDR2 FYEKMQ (reference sequence). The CDR3 DNA follows: TGTGCCAGCAGCTCTCCTAGGGCCGAGAACACTGAAGCTTTCTTT. This codes for CASSSPRAENTEAFF.

CDR3 in amino acids: CAWSPDGNYGYTF. The DNA of the CDR3 is TGTGCCTGGAGCCCGGACGGAAACTATGGCTACACCTTC. The chain combines TRBV30 with TRBJ1-2; unclear D gene. Trimming shortened V by 3 bases and J by 2 bases, and 10 bases separated the two germline ends. This CDR3 is built from 13 residues. Germline values: CDR1 GTSNPN, CDR2 SVGIG (reference sequence).

V is TRBV20-1 and J is TRBJ2-3; 13 bases agree with TRBD2. The germline CDR1 and CDR2 sequences are DFQATT and SNEGSKA (reference sequence). This CDR3 region has 16 residues. V dropped 5 bases and J dropped 6; count of bases not matched to a gene: 11. This CDR3 is CSAPGGLAGAQDTQYF. The CDR3 bases are TGCAGTGCTCCAGGAGGACTAGCGGGGGCGCAGGATACGCAGTATTTT.

The DNA for the CDR3 is TGTGCCAGCAGACCACCGGGACTAGCGGAGACCTACGAGCAGTACGTC. Its translation is CASRPPGLAETYEQYV. The chain carries TRBV12-3 or TRBV12-4 and TRBJ2-7, with 11 nucleotides matching TRBD2. Trimming removed 6 bases from V and 2 bases from J; junction bases left unmatched: 9. The CDR3 extends over 16 amino acids.

V usage is TRBV30 and J usage is TRBJ2-6; D not resolved. V gave up 1 base and J gave up 2 bases, with 21 bases separating them. Germline V CDR1 and CDR2: GTSNPN, SVGIG (reference sequence). There are 19 residues in the CDR3. CDR3 in DNA: TGTGCCTGGAGTGGAGTGTGGGCCATCGTCAATGCTGGGGCCAACGTCCTGACTTTC. Its protein is CAWSGVWAIVNAGANVLTF.

The chain uses TRBV12-3 or TRBV12-4 and TRBJ2-1, with 13 bases that match TRBD2. CDR3 length: 15 amino acids. V shed 5 bases and J 8 bases; nucleotides not matched to a gene: 6. The CDR3 sequence: CASSGTSGGAHEQFF. In nucleotides, the CDR3 is TGTGCCAGCAGTGGTACTAGCGGGGGGGCCCATGAGCAGTTCTTC.

This chain connects TRBV29-1 to TRBJ2-7, with D possibly TRBD1 on 5 matching bases. Looked up from germline, CDR1 is SQVTM and CDR2 is ANQGSEA. The CDR3 runs to 11 residues. For the CDR3, the DNA is TGCAGCGTTGAAGATGGGGCAGAGCGGTACGTC. Amino acid sequence: CSVEDGAERYV.

The chain carries TRBV3-1 and TRBJ2-6; tentatively, D is TRBD1 (6 bases). CDR3 length equals 15 residues. The germline CDR1 and CDR2 sequences are LGHDT and YNNKEL (reference sequence). V lost 4 bases and J 4 bases, leaving 11 bases between the germline ends. Here the CDR3 DNA reads TGTGCCAGCAGCCGACAGGTAGCGGGGGCCAACGTCCTGACTTTC. This gives the protein CASSRQVAGANVLTF.

This clonotype is a singleton in its sample. The CDR3: CASSEGGPTSYNSPLHF. The CDR3, as DNA: TGTGCCAGCAGTGAAGGGGGACCGACATCTTATAATTCACCCCTCCACTTT. The rearrangement uses TRBV2 and TRBJ1-6; tentative D call: TRBD1 (5 bases). V lost 1 base and J lost 4, with 14 bases in between. The CDR3 is made up of 17 amino acids. CDR1 is SNHLY, CDR2 FYNNEI, per germline.

The gene calls are TRBV30 and TRBJ2-7, with 9 bases lining up with TRBD1. Unmatched junction bases numbered 4, after V lost 0 bases and J lost 1 base. The germline gives CDR1 GTSNPN, CDR2 SVGIG (reference sequence). The CDR3 length is 15 residues. CDR3 amino acids: CAWSVGTGPSYEQYV. The CDR3 DNA sequence: TGTGCCTGGAGTGTTGGGACAGGGCCTTCCTACGAGCAGTACGTC.

The rearrangement uses TRBV6-1 and TRBJ1-1, with D perhaps TRBD1 (5 bases). V was pared by 4 bases and J by 3 bases, with 12 bases between. Germline loops: CDR1 MNHNS, CDR2 SASEGT. The CDR3 length is 14 residues. In DNA form, the CDR3 reads TGTGCCAGCAGTGGCTTAGGGGCCCACACTGAAGCTTTCTTT. Its translation: CASSGLGAHTEAFF.

J is TRBJ1-4 and V is TRBV4-1; the match to TRBD1 covers 7 bases. The CDR3 runs to 15 residues. Germline loops: CDR1 MGHRA, CDR2 YSYEKL. V lost 2 bases to trimming and J lost 10 bases; unmatched junction nucleotides: 10. The CDR3 loop reads CASSQQQGSIGKLFF. The CDR3 DNA follows: TGCGCCAGCAGCCAACAACAGGGGAGTATCGGAAAACTGTTTTTT.

The gene calls are TRBV12-5 and TRBJ2-1; D not certain. Trimming removed 0 bases at V and 7 bases at J, with 10 bases between. Germline V gene data show CDR1 as LGHNT and CDR2 as FRNRAP. This CDR3 contains 14 residues. For the CDR3, the DNA is TGTGCTAGTGGTTTGGTACTCCAGACGAATGAGCAGTTCTTC. Translation: CASGLVLQTNEQFF.

This chain connects TRBV2 to TRBJ1-5; no definite D call. CDR3 length: 14 residues. Germline V CDR1 and CDR2: SNHLY, FYNNEI. The V end lost 3 bases, the J end lost 5 bases, and 11 bases lay between the germline ends. The CDR3: CASSETIGDQPQHF. In nucleotides, the CDR3 is TGTGCCAGCAGTGAGACGATTGGCGATCAGCCCCAGCATTTT.